These 14 T cell receptor beta chains were all obtained from the same sample, sequenced in a study of monozygotic twins with inflammatory bowel disease. TCRdb re-called the 5' RACE reads; every CDR3 protein appears as one record, without DNA. Its listing shows about 170,000 distinct CDR3 sequences. Specimen: blood. These TCRs come from a human donor with ulcerative colitis or Crohn's disease, or a healthy co-twin of an affected twin (not recorded which).

The chain couples TRBV7-8 to TRBJ1-4. The CDR3 is 13 residues long. Germline V gives CDR1 SGHVS, CDR2 FQNEAQ. This chain's CDR3 is CASSLPPKEKLFF.

The chain has TRBV24-1 and TRBJ1-5; the D call of TRBD1 rests on TCRdb alone, since no DNA is present to check it. This CDR3 has 16 amino acids. Per the germline V gene, CDR1 is KGHDR and CDR2 is SFDVKD. CDR3 region: CATSDRTGDSNQPQHF.

This clonotype registers medium-sized by frequency. The rearrangement uses TRBV7-6 and TRBJ2-1; TCRdb's D call of TRBD1 is untestable without DNA. CDR1 is SGHVS and CDR2 is FNYEAQ in the germline V gene. The CDR3 is 15 amino acids. This CDR3 is CASSLGQGNYNEQFF.

V is TRBV5-1 and J is TRBJ2-7; lacking DNA, the TRBD1 call made by TCRdb goes unchecked. The V gene's germline CDR1 is SGHRS and CDR2 YFSETQ. This CDR3 spans 14 amino acids. The CDR3 loop reads CASSPPGRYHEQYF. Based on the CDR3 plus reference TRBV5-1 and TRBJ2-7, the full variable domain is KAGVTQTPRYLIKTRGQQVTLSCSPISGHRSVSWYQQTPGQGLQFLFEYFSETQRNKGNFPGRFSGRQFSNSRSEMNVSTLELGDSALYLCASSPPGRYHEQYFGPGTRLTVT.

V is TRBV5-1 and J is TRBJ2-4; with no DNA, the TCRdb D assignment of TRBD2 cannot be verified. Germline CDR1 is SGHRS and CDR2 is YFSETQ. CDR3 length equals 16 residues. The CDR3 loop is CASSLLSGRAKNIQYF.

The chain recombines TRBV2 with TRBJ2-7; lacking DNA, the TRBD1 call made by TCRdb goes unchecked. This CDR3 has 15 residues. Per the germline V gene, CDR1 is SNHLY and CDR2 is FYNNEI. The CDR3 here is CASSKETGSSTEQYF.

The gene calls are TRBV7-2 and TRBJ2-5; checking the TCRdb D call of TRBD1 is not possible without DNA. CDR1 and CDR2 from the germline V gene are SGHTA and FQGNSA. The CDR3 consists of 16 residues. The CDR3 sequence is CASSDSDRGRKETQYF.

V and J are TRBV24-1 and TRBJ2-1. The CDR3 length is 12 residues. Germline lookup yields CDR1 KGHDR and CDR2 SFDVKD. The CDR3 protein is CATAGQINEQFF.

V is TRBV27 and J is TRBJ2-7; there is no DNA to check the TCRdb D call of TRBD1. The germline V gene encodes CDR1 MNHEY and CDR2 SMNVEV (reference sequence). The CDR3 sequence is 13 residues long. The CDR3 sequence is CASRGTGGDEQYF.

This rearrangement joins TRBV20-1 to TRBJ1-1; TCRdb designates TRBD1, a call that cannot be tested without DNA. CDR3 length: 14 amino acids. CDR1 and CDR2 (germline): DFQATT, SNEGSKA (reference sequence). CDR3 region: CSAGRDSWNTEAFF.

V and J are TRBV18 and TRBJ2-3; TCRdb indicates TRBD2, and absent DNA this call remains unverified. CDR3 size: 15 residues. Germline-derived CDR1 and CDR2 are KGHSH and LQKENI. The CDR3 region is CASSPGLAGTDTQYF. The variable domain in full, completed from reference TRBV18 and TRBJ2-3, reads NAGVMQNPRHLVRRRGQEARLRCSPMKGHSHVYWYRQLPEEGLKFMVYLQKENIIDESGMPKERFSAEFPKEGPSILRIQQVVRGDSAAYFCASSPGLAGTDTQYFGPGTRLTVL.

The chain's CDR3 is CASSSTPSGRENEQFF. The rearrangement links TRBV5-1 to TRBJ2-1; checking the TCRdb D call of TRBD2 is not possible without DNA. The CDR3 runs to 16 residues. In germline, CDR1 is SGHRS, CDR2 YFSETQ.

This chain connects TRBV24-1 to TRBJ1-5. Germline V gives CDR1 KGHDR, CDR2 SFDVKD. The CDR3 covers 14 residues. The CDR3 protein is CATSGLYSNQPQHF.

The V call is TRBV6-4, the J call TRBJ1-1; without DNA, the TCRdb call of TRBD1 cannot be checked. Germline assignment: CDR1 MRHNA and CDR2 SNTAGT. This CDR3 spans 13 amino acids. The CDR3 is CASSAGGGTEAFF.